This entry describes one T cell receptor (beta chain). The data stem from a study of blood T cell repertoires in COVID-19. Study overall: Acute and convalescent COVID-19 specimens originated in the United States, Italy and Spain. Nucleic acid was either cDNA or gDNA, and it came from T cells, B-cell-depleted T cells, or PBMCs.

This CDR3 comprises 22 residues. In germline, CDR1 is SGHTA, CDR2 FQGTGA. The J segment lost 2 bases and the V segment lost 2 bases, leaving 20 bases of the junction unmatched. Original analysis: Reference gene primers were amplified, and this amplification served to estimate nucleated cell counts. Using immunoSEQ multiplex PCR, the repertoire was profiled, and TCRdb retains in-frame clones only, with some absent. That table furnishes V, J and clone size, whereas the DNA furnished D and trimming. This repertoire shows some 250,000 clones, about nine tenths found once; its top ten account for 6.2%. The sample comprised peripheral blood. The rearrangement uses TRBV7-3 and TRBJ2-6; 8 bases align to TRBD2. This clonotype originated in a man between 60 and 75 years old with acute or convalescent COVID-19. The CDR3 sequence is CASSLVRGGLVQIDPGANVLTF. For the CDR3, the DNA is TGTGCCAGCAGCTTAGTCCGCGGGGGGCTGGTCCAAATAGACCCTGGGGCCAACGTCCTGACTTTC.